Presented here are 32 T cell receptor beta chains from one specimen sequenced in a study of blood T cell repertoires in COVID-19. Profiling relied on immunoSEQ multiplex PCR, and the TCRdb table lists in-frame clones only, not all of them. Of fewer than 400,000 clones listed, 75% to 90% are singletons. The sequencing input was PBMCs or T cells enriched from blood (not recorded which). The receptors shown here come from a man aged 30-40 years who had recovered from COVID-19.

This clone was seen a single time. This chain joins TRBV27 and TRBJ2-7; 7 bases line up with TRBD1. The germline gives CDR1 MNHEY, CDR2 SMNVEV (reference sequence). The CDR3 runs 14 residues. V shed 1 base, J shed 3 bases, and the junction held 3 bases outside the gene matches. The CDR3 DNA reads as TGTGCCAGCAGTTTATGGTCAGGGGGCTACGAGCAGTACTTC. Translated: CASSLWSGGYEQYF.

This chain joins TRBV6-5 and TRBJ2-7; 8 bases fit TRBD1. With V trimmed by 3 bases and J by 5 bases, 6 bases remained unmatched. Germline lookup yields CDR1 MNHEY and CDR2 SVGAGI. This CDR3 has 14 amino acids. CDR3 coding DNA: TGTGCCAGCAGTTATGGACAGGGCGCCGACGAGCAGTACTTC. Translation gives CASSYGQGADEQYF.

The chain is built from TRBV9 and TRBJ1-6; D is possibly TRBD1 (5 bases). This CDR3 is 11 amino acids long. Germline CDR1 and CDR2: SGDLS and YYNGEE. V gave up 4 bases and J gave up 13 bases, with 9 bases separating them. Here the CDR3 reads CASSPGGPLHF. The DNA for the CDR3 is TGTGCCAGCAGCCCGGGGGGGCCCCTCCACTTT.

The V gene is TRBV9, the J gene TRBJ2-3; 9 positions match TRBD2. The CDR3 sequence is 16 residues long. V shed 3 bases, J shed 8 bases, and the junction held 13 bases outside the gene matches. In germline, CDR1 is SGDLS, CDR2 YYNGEE. The CDR3 DNA reads as TGTGCCAGCAGCGGAGGTCTGCGCGGGGGGGCCTCTACGCAGTATTTT. Amino acid sequence: CASSGGLRGGASTQYF.

This clone was found a few times. The rearrangement joins TRBV30 to TRBJ2-2, with TRBD2 matching 8 bases. The CDR3 has 15 amino acids. Germline CDR1 is GTSNPN and CDR2 is SVGIG (reference sequence). The CDR3 sequence: CAGALAGGNTGELFF. DNA of the CDR3: TGTGCGGGGGCCTTGGCGGGGGGAAACACCGGGGAGCTGTTTTTT.

This rearrangement joins TRBV7-2 to TRBJ2-7; 7 bases match TRBD1. The CDR3 is 16 amino acids. V gave up 3 bases and J gave up 5 bases; unmatched junction bases: 13. Germline CDR1 reads SGHTA; CDR2 reads FQGNSA. The CDR3 coding sequence is TGTGCCAGCAGCTTCGATGTTCGACAGGGTAGCCACGAGCAGTACTTC. Translation: CASSFDVRQGSHEQYF.

This chain joins TRBV5-1 and TRBJ1-1, with TRBD1 as a possible D gene (5 bases). V was clipped by 5 bases and J by 0 bases, with 14 bases between them. The CDR3 runs to 15 residues. Per the germline V gene, CDR1 is SGHRS and CDR2 is YFSETQ. CDR3 protein: CASSLLQGMNTEAFF. Written as DNA, the CDR3 is TGCGCCAGCAGTCTACTTCAGGGCATGAACACTGAAGCTTTCTTT.

The rearrangement uses TRBV29-1 and TRBJ1-2, with 8 bases that match TRBD1. The V gene's germline CDR1 is SQVTM and CDR2 ANQGSEA. J lost 6 bases, V lost 5 bases, and 14 bases had no gene match. CDR3 length: 15 residues. The CDR3 loop is CSVPIGPGQVHGYTF. DNA for the CDR3: TGCAGCGTTCCCATCGGACCGGGACAGGTTCATGGCTACACCTTC.

V and J are TRBV30 and TRBJ1-2; 9 bases fit TRBD1. The CDR3 sequence is 13 residues long. Germline V gene lookup returns CDR1 GTSNPN and CDR2 SVGIG (reference sequence). J lost 8 bases, V lost 4 bases, and 8 bases had no gene match. The CDR3 DNA sequence: TGTGCCTGGAAACTACAGGGGGCGCGCGGCTACACCTTC. This translates into CAWKLQGARGYTF. The entire variable domain, with the rest obtained from reference TRBV30 and TRBJ1-2, is as follows: SQTIHQWPATLVQPVGSPLSLECTVEGTSNPNLYWYRQAAGRGLQLLFYSVGIGQISSEVPQNLSASRPQDRQFILSSKKLLLSDSGFYLCAWKLQGARGYTFGSGTRLTVV.

J is TRBJ2-5 and V is TRBV5-4, with D unresolved. This CDR3 spans 15 amino acids. Trimming removed 0 bases at V and 1 base at J, with 10 bases between. CDR1 SGHNT and CDR2 YYREEE come from the germline V gene (reference sequence). DNA for the CDR3: TGTGCCAGCAGCTTGGCGGCGTCAGGCCAAGAGACCCAGTACTTC. Protein sequence: CASSLAASGQETQYF.

The table lists this clone with a few counts. The CDR3 spells CASSLDEMGLIYGYTF. CDR3 coding DNA: TGTGCCAGCAGCTTAGATGAGATGGGCCTCATCTATGGCTACACCTTC. V and J are TRBV7-9 and TRBJ1-2; D remains unclear. Germline V gives CDR1 SEHNR, CDR2 FQNEAQ (reference sequence). V lost 1 base and J lost 4, with 16 bases in between. The CDR3 loop spans 16 amino acids.

This clone has just one count. V is TRBV5-4 and J is TRBJ1-1; TRBD1 matches 7 bases. Losses at the gene ends were 4 bases for V and 3 bases for J; bases not matched to a gene: 3. Germline lookup yields CDR1 SGHNT and CDR2 YYREEE (reference sequence). The CDR3 totals 13 residues. This chain's CDR3 is CASSLGQYTEAFF. The CDR3 nucleotides are TGTGCCAGCAGCCTGGGACAGTACACTGAAGCTTTCTTT.

This chain connects TRBV30 to TRBJ1-1; D is unclear. The V and J ends lost 0 bases and 2 bases respectively, with 13 bases between them. The CDR3 loop spans 15 amino acids. CDR1 GTSNPN and CDR2 SVGIG come from the germline V gene (reference sequence). In nucleotides, the CDR3 is TGTGCCTGGAGTGTACCAGCCCGAGGTAACACTGAAGCTTTCTTT. Translated: CAWSVPARGNTEAFF.

The chain combines TRBV19 with TRBJ1-6; D is unresolved. This CDR3 has 14 residues. Germline V lookup: CDR1 LNHDA, CDR2 SQIVND (reference sequence). Trimming took off 3 bases at V and 6 bases at J, with 9 bases between the two ends. The CDR3 region is CASSIRGSNSPLHF. The CDR3 nucleotides read TGTGCCAGTAGTATCCGTGGCAGTAATTCACCCCTCCACTTT. Variable domain in full (rest from reference TRBV19 and TRBJ1-6): DGGITQSPKYLFRKEGQNVTLSCEQNLNHDAMYWYRQDPGQGLRLIYYSQIVNDFQKGDIAEGYSVSREKKESFPLTVTSAQKNPTAFYLCASSIRGSNSPLHFGNGTRLTVT.

V usage is TRBV2 and J usage is TRBJ1-2; 9 bases agree with TRBD1. Germline-derived CDR1 and CDR2 are SNHLY and FYNNEI. With V trimmed by 6 bases and J by 4 bases, 9 bases remained unmatched. The CDR3 totals 15 residues. The CDR3 DNA follows: TGTGCCAGCAGCCGGGACAGGGTCCCCATCTATGGCTACACCTTC. It yields the protein CASSRDRVPIYGYTF.

V is TRBV5-1 and J is TRBJ1-1; 9 bases fit TRBD1. Germline values: CDR1 SGHRS, CDR2 YFSETQ. The junction had 16 bases not matched to a gene; V was cut back by 5 bases and J by 8 bases. The CDR3 spans 16 residues. CDR3: CASSRTGQGLIEEAFF. DNA of the CDR3: TGCGCCAGCAGTCGAACGGGACAGGGATTGATTGAGGAAGCTTTCTTT. Filled out from reference TRBV5-1 and TRBJ1-1, the complete variable domain reads KAGVTQTPRYLIKTRGQQVTLSCSPISGHRSVSWYQQTPGQGLQFLFEYFSETQRNKGNFPGRFSGRQFSNSRSEMNVSTLELGDSALYLCASSRTGQGLIEEAFFGQGTRLTVV.

Notes on this clone: This sample also contains other DNA sequences that code for the same CDR3. The rearrangement joins TRBV5-4 to TRBJ1-2, with TRBD1 matching over 8 bases. CDR3 length equals 14 residues. Germline-derived CDR1 and CDR2 are SGHNT and YYREEE (reference sequence). V trimming: 4 bases; J trimming: 0 bases; junction bases outside the gene matches: 2. The CDR3 is CASSEGQANYGYTF. In DNA form, the CDR3 reads TGTGCCAGCAGCGAGGGACAGGCTAACTATGGCTACACCTTC.

This chain uses TRBV19 with TRBJ1-2, with 8 nucleotides matching TRBD1. With V trimmed by 2 bases and J by 6 bases, 2 bases remained unmatched. This CDR3 contains 13 residues. CDR1 LNHDA and CDR2 SQIVND come from the germline V gene (reference sequence). CDR3 nucleotide sequence: TGTGCCAGTAGTATAACAGGGGGTGATGGCTACACCTTC. This codes for CASSITGGDGYTF.

As to this clone: The same CDR3 also results from other DNA sequences found in this sample. V usage is TRBV12-3 or TRBV12-4 and J usage is TRBJ1-3; D gene unclear. V shed 6 bases and J shed 2 bases, with 5 bases lying between them. The CDR3 totals 12 residues. CDR3 residues: CASRDTGNTIYF. The DNA of the CDR3 is TGTGCCAGCAGAGACACTGGAAACACCATATATTTT.

This rearrangement joins TRBV6-5 to TRBJ2-1; 9 nucleotides agree with TRBD2. The V segment lost 4 bases and the J segment 0 bases; nucleotides outside the gene matches: 4. The CDR3 loop spans 16 amino acids. Looked up from germline, CDR1 is MNHEY and CDR2 is SVGAGI. CDR3 residues: CASSLAGATSYNEQFF. CDR3 sequence (DNA): TGTGCCAGCAGTTTAGCGGGGGCAACCTCCTACAATGAGCAGTTCTTC.

This clone was found a few times. The chain combines TRBV4-1 with TRBJ2-4, with D hard to call. V lost 3 bases and J lost 0, with 12 bases in between. This CDR3 spans 16 amino acids. From germline, CDR1 is MGHRA and CDR2 YSYEKL. The CDR3 here is CASSQILVLAKNIQYF. The CDR3 bases are TGCGCCAGCAGCCAGATATTAGTTCTAGCCAAAAACATTCAGTACTTC.

This chain uses TRBV5-4 with TRBJ1-5, with D unclear. Germline values: CDR1 SGHNT, CDR2 YYREEE (reference sequence). The CDR3 consists of 16 residues. Trimming took off 2 bases at V and 5 bases at J, with 17 bases between the two ends. CDR3 residues: CASSFYSPLGDQPQHF. The CDR3 DNA reads as TGTGCCAGCAGCTTTTATTCCCCACTGGGAGATCAGCCCCAGCATTTT.

V usage is TRBV4-3 and J usage is TRBJ1-6; D perhaps matches TRBD1 (6 bases). CDR1 and CDR2 from the germline V gene are LGHNA and YSLEER. Trimming stripped 0 bases from V and 0 bases from J, with 15 bases between. The CDR3 has 19 residues. The DNA for the CDR3 is TGCGCCAGCAGCCAAGATGGGCAAAGGGGGAGCTCCTATAATTCACCCCTCCACTTT. It encodes CASSQDGQRGSSYNSPLHF.

The chain joins TRBV7-9 to TRBJ1-5, with D perhaps matching TRBD1 (6 bases). CDR1 and CDR2 from the germline V gene are SEHNR and FQNEAQ (reference sequence). The CDR3 sequence is 16 residues long. V was trimmed by 3 bases and J by 4 bases, leaving 16 bases between them. This CDR3 reads CASSLGGSRGNQPQHF. The CDR3 nucleotides read TGTGCCAGCAGCTTGGGTGGTTCCAGGGGAAATCAGCCCCAGCATTTT.

V is TRBV3-1 (or the pseudogene TRBV3-2) and J is TRBJ1-1, with no clear D. The ends were cut back, 5 bases at V and 1 base at J, with 8 bases in the middle. The CDR3 spans 13 residues. From germline, CDR1 is LGHDT and CDR2 YNNKEL (reference sequence). The CDR3 spells CASSYTENTEAFF. As DNA, the CDR3 is TGTGCCAGCAGCTATACAGAGAACACTGAAGCTTTCTTT.

This clone came up once. CDR3 region: CASSLSRYQPQHF. The CDR3 DNA is TGTGCCAGCAGCTTATCTCGGTATCAGCCCCAGCATTTT. This sequence joins TRBV7-6 and TRBJ1-5; D is uncertain. V was clipped by 2 bases and J by 5 bases, with 7 bases between them. Germline V gene data show CDR1 as SGHVS and CDR2 as FNYEAQ. The CDR3 totals 13 residues.

This chain links TRBV6-1 with TRBJ1-1; tentatively, D is TRBD1 (5 bases). V was pared by 2 bases and J by 3 bases, with 10 bases between. This CDR3 spans 14 amino acids. CDR1 MNHNS and CDR2 SASEGT come from the germline V gene. CDR3 in amino acids: CASSELRGDTEAFF. CDR3 nucleotides: TGTGCCAGCAGTGAACTTAGGGGCGACACTGAAGCTTTCTTT.

A remark on this clone: The sample carries other DNA sequences with the same CDR3. The CDR3 DNA sequence: TGCGCCAGCAGCTTGGGACAGACTGAAGCTTTCTTT. It encodes CASSLGQTEAFF. V and J are TRBV5-1 and TRBJ1-1; D might be TRBD1 (5 bases). The CDR3 sequence is 12 residues long. Germline V lookup: CDR1 SGHRS, CDR2 YFSETQ. V was clipped by 0 bases and J by 5 bases, with 5 bases between them. The full variable domain, completed using reference TRBV5-1 and TRBJ1-1, is KAGVTQTPRYLIKTRGQQVTLSCSPISGHRSVSWYQQTPGQGLQFLFEYFSETQRNKGNFPGRFSGRQFSNSRSEMNVSTLELGDSALYLCASSLGQTEAFFGQGTRLTVV.

The chain employs TRBV7-6 and TRBJ2-7; TRBD1 agrees at 8 bases. Germline V CDR1 and CDR2: SGHVS, FNYEAQ. The CDR3 sequence is 17 residues long. Unmatched junction bases numbered 14, after V lost 3 bases and J lost 4 bases. The CDR3 DNA sequence: TGTGCCAGCAGCTTTACACTTCAGGGGGCATTAGGATACGAGCAGTACTTC. It is translated as CASSFTLQGALGYEQYF.

A single count supports this clone. The chain recombines TRBV5-5 with TRBJ1-1, with D hard to call. The CDR3 is 20 amino acids. V was trimmed by 1 base and J by 3 bases, leaving 28 bases between them. The V gene's germline CDR1 is SGHKS and CDR2 YYEKEE (reference sequence). CDR3 coding DNA: TGTGCCAGCAGCTTGCTCCGAGTTCCCATCACAAACTCCCGGGACACTGAAGCTTTCTTT. As protein: CASSLLRVPITNSRDTEAFF.

CDR3 region: CASSPGTGVYGYTF. For the CDR3, the DNA is TGTGCCAGCAGCCCCGGGACAGGGGTCTATGGCTACACCTTC. This chain connects TRBV5-6 to TRBJ1-2, with TRBD1 matching over 10 bases. Germline V gene lookup returns CDR1 SGHDT and CDR2 YYEEEE. V lost 4 bases, J lost 4 bases, and 4 bases stayed unmatched. This CDR3 has 14 residues.

This clone was observed a single time. Here the CDR3 DNA reads TGCGCCAGCAGCCCGATGACTAGCGGAAAAGAGACCCAGTACTTC. Residues: CASSPMTSGKETQYF. The V and J genes are TRBV5-1 and TRBJ2-5; 9 positions match TRBD2. This CDR3 is 15 amino acids long. Unmatched junction bases numbered 7, after V lost 4 bases and J lost 3 bases. CDR1 is SGHRS and CDR2 is YFSETQ in the germline V gene.